The following is a T cell receptor beta chain sequence with its context. The antigen remains undetermined. The sample originates from a study of cytomegalovirus exposure and HLA in healthy donors. Regarding the study as a whole: Analysis was performed later, and it showed HLA-associated TCR beta chains to be more clonally expanded than equally common others. The authors later found TCR association rates varying by HLA locus, with DRB1 most and HLA-C fewest.

60 Vbeta and 13 Jbeta primers were used in PCR. The authors' processing: Some 10 million shared chains were among the roughly 80 million unique TCR beta chains that a later analysis counted. Repertoires were generated with immunoSEQ multiplex PCR, while TCRdb's copy carries only in-frame clones and drops some. That table furnishes V, J and clone size, whereas the DNA furnished D and trimming. The sample shows fewer than 200,000 clones, 73% of them seen only once. The CDR3 has 11 residues. Deletions cut 3 bases from V and 9 bases from J, with 7 bases between. From germline, CDR1 is SGHKS and CDR2 YYEKEE (reference sequence).

The sequenced material came from PBMCs. The chain recombines TRBV5-5 with TRBJ2-1; D may be TRBD2 (5 bases). The sequence came from a woman between 18 and 29 years old in good health and CMV-seropositive. CDR3 sequence: CASSSGVEQFF. In nucleotides, the CDR3 is TGTGCCAGCAGCTCCGGGGTTGAGCAGTTCTTC.